These 13 T cell receptor beta chains were sequenced from one sample in a study of T-cell memory formation after mild COVID-19. TCRdb itself ran the 5' RACE reads through MiXCR, one entry per CDR3 protein. The sample contains roughly 400,000 distinct CDR3 sequences, 15% to 20% of which appear only once. Material: PBMCs or a T cell subset sorted from them (not recorded which). Source of these receptors: a man younger than 30 who had mild COVID-19 (a few samples of this study predate the infection). Cell type and time point are not known.

This clonotype showed up many times. The chain recombines TRBV5-1 with TRBJ1-5; no firm D call. In germline, CDR1 is SGHRS, CDR2 YFSETQ. With 0 bases removed from V and 7 bases from J, the gap between germline ends came to 11 bases. This CDR3 spans 14 amino acids. The CDR3 DNA sequence: TGCGCCAGCAGCTTGGATGCCGAAAGGCAGCCCCAGCATTTT. As protein: CASSLDAERQPQHF. The full variable domain, its missing parts supplied by reference TRBV5-1 and TRBJ1-5, is KAGVTQTPRYLIKTRGQQVTLSCSPISGHRSVSWYQQTPGQGLQFLFEYFSETQRNKGNFPGRFSGRQFSNSRSEMNVSTLELGDSALYLCASSLDAERQPQHFGDGTRLSIL.

This clonotype was counted a single time. The chain links TRBV6-2 or TRBV6-3 to TRBJ1-1; no clear D gene. Germline-derived CDR1 and CDR2 are MNHEY and SVGEGT. This CDR3 region has 14 residues. V shed 7 bases and J shed 5 bases, with 17 bases lying between them. The CDR3 sequence is CASILGWVGTEAFF. The CDR3 nucleotides read TGTGCCAGCATTCTAGGCTGGGTAGGAACTGAAGCTTTCTTT.

This chain joins TRBV5-6 and TRBJ2-7; D tentatively reads TRBD1 or TRBD2 (6 bases each). Germline CDR1 is SGHDT and CDR2 is YYEEEE. The germline V and J ends were trimmed by 4 bases and 5 bases, with 13 bases remaining between them. This CDR3 is 13 amino acids long. Here the CDR3 reads CASSPGAGNEQYV. CDR3 sequence (DNA): TGTGCCAGCAGCCCAGGGGCGGGGAACGAGCAGTACGTC.

CDR3 coding DNA: TGTGCCAGCAGCCCCGGACAGGGGGCGCAAAACTATGGCTACACCTTC. This encodes CASSPGQGAQNYGYTF. The chain couples TRBV5-6 to TRBJ1-2, with 11 bases matching TRBD1. The CDR3 contains 16 residues. Germline CDR1 SGHDT, CDR2 YYEEEE. V gave up 4 bases and J gave up 2 bases; unmatched junction bases: 7.

This clonotype was seen repeatedly, ten times or more. This sequence joins TRBV29-1 and TRBJ1-3, with a possible D match to TRBD1 (6 bases). The CDR3 contains 15 residues. In germline, CDR1 is SQVTM, CDR2 ANQGSEA. Trimming removed 7 bases at V and 0 bases at J, with 16 bases between. The CDR3: CSAGGPGNSGNTIYF. Here the CDR3 DNA reads TGCAGCGCCGGGGGGCCAGGAAACTCTGGAAACACCATATATTTT.

This chain joins TRBV28 and TRBJ2-2; 8 nucleotides align to TRBD2. The CDR3 is 19 amino acids. Per germline, CDR1 MDHEN and CDR2 SYDVKM. V shed 3 bases, J shed 5 bases, and the junction held 17 bases outside the gene matches. CDR3 sequence: CASSFTGGLSWSETGELFF. The DNA of the CDR3 is TGTGCCAGCAGTTTTACGGGGGGGCTTAGTTGGTCGGAGACCGGGGAGCTGTTTTTT.

The chain recombines TRBV10-3 with TRBJ1-4; maybe TRBD1 (6 bases). CDR3 length: 13 amino acids. Germline V gives CDR1 ENHRY, CDR2 SYGVKD. V was trimmed by 11 bases and J by 0 bases, leaving 10 bases between them. CDR3 nucleotide sequence: TGTGCCGCGCACAGGGCAACTAATGAAAAACTGTTTTTT. It encodes CAAHRATNEKLFF.

This clonotype occurred a few times. The chain combines TRBV5-6 with TRBJ2-1; D call uncertain. V was shortened by 4 bases and J by 0 bases, with 17 bases between the two germline ends. Per germline, CDR1 SGHDT and CDR2 YYEEEE. This CDR3 has 17 amino acids. The CDR3 region has the DNA TGTGCCAGCAGCCTGCCCCTGTACAACCGCTCCTACAATGAGCAGTTCTTC. Translating it yields CASSLPLYNRSYNEQFF.

The chain joins TRBV7-9 to TRBJ1-1; 7 bases are a match to TRBD1. With 6 bases clipped from V and 0 bases from J, the junction kept 13 bases outside the gene matches. This CDR3 is 17 amino acids long. The germline gives CDR1 SEHNR, CDR2 FQNEAQ (reference sequence). CDR3 coding DNA: TGTGCCAGCAGGGCGAGACAGGGAGGACCGGTGAACACTGAAGCTTTCTTT. It codes for CASRARQGGPVNTEAFF.

This clonotype occurred a few times. V is TRBV4-1 and J is TRBJ2-1, with 7 bases matching TRBD2. V dropped 4 bases and J dropped 9; count of bases not matched to a gene: 15. CDR3 length equals 16 residues. CDR1 and CDR2 (germline): MGHRA, YSYEKL. The CDR3 sequence: CASSRRRGGESGEQFF. CDR3 sequence (DNA): TGCGCCAGCAGCCGTCGCCGGGGAGGGGAATCGGGTGAGCAGTTCTTC.

This clonotype was seen at least ten times. The chain uses TRBV6-1 and TRBJ2-5; 10 nucleotides line up with TRBD1. The V segment lost 0 bases and the J segment 5 bases; nucleotides outside the gene matches: 3. The CDR3 consists of 15 residues. Germline-derived CDR1 and CDR2 are MNHNS and SASEGT. The CDR3: CASSEATGGAETQYF. The CDR3 region has the DNA TGTGCCAGCAGTGAAGCGACAGGGGGCGCGGAGACCCAGTACTTC.

This clonotype was observed a handful of times. V gene TRBV12-3 or TRBV12-4 combines with J gene TRBJ2-7; D is undetermined. The V end lost 0 bases, the J end lost 2 bases, and 11 bases lay between the germline ends. The CDR3 is 15 amino acids. In nucleotides, the CDR3 is TGTGCCAGCAGTTTAGCCCCGGAAGGAGCCTACGAGCAGTACTTC. Its protein is CASSLAPEGAYEQYF.

This sequence joins TRBV27 and TRBJ2-7; 7 nucleotides agree with TRBD1. Looked up from germline, CDR1 is MNHEY and CDR2 is SMNVEV (reference sequence). The CDR3 totals 14 residues. The V segment lost 5 bases and the J segment 3 bases; nucleotides outside the gene matches: 7. Written as DNA, the CDR3 is TGTGCCAGCAGTCCGCGGGCAGGGGGCTACGAGCAGTACGTC. Translation: CASSPRAGGYEQYV.